This T cell receptor beta chain came from a study of T cells in Graves' hyperthyroidism and ophthalmopathy. Study-level points and caveats: The blood repertoire included most of the expanded thyroid clonotypes above 0.001. Ophthalmopathy was model-predicted a median about 6.9 months pre-onset.

Disease lasting under 3 months, a NOSPECS grade of at least 4, and a Clinical Activity Score of at least 3 were features of the ophthalmopathy patients. Clinical symptoms, serum thyroxine and TRAb, thyroid ultrasound and orbital computed tomography together formed the diagnostic basis. TCR beta CDR3 regions were amplified from RNA transcripts. Carried out on the TCR CDR3, a first-round RT-PCR used the HTBI primer set. In TCRdb, the multiplex PCR reads were re-called with MiXCR into one record per CDR3 protein. This table holds hundreds of thousands of distinct CDR3 sequences, 13% to 15% found once. This clonotype was detected once. The antigen remains undetermined. Germline V lookup: CDR1 MNHEY, CDR2 SMNVEV (reference sequence). V gave up 3 bases and J gave up 12 bases, with 14 bases separating them. The CDR3 is 12 amino acids.

Sequencing was carried out using blood. The chain couples TRBV27 to TRBJ1-1; maybe TRBD1 (5 bases). The source of this sequence is a woman aged 45-59 years with Graves' ophthalmopathy. The CDR3 DNA follows: TGTGCCAGCAGTTTTTGGGGCAGGGCGACTTTCTTT. It yields the protein CASSFWGRATFF.